Included here is one T cell receptor (beta chain) sequence, with context. What it binds is not known. Focal radiation plus CTLA-4 blockade with ipilimumab was administered to patients who had chemo-refractory metastatic non-small-cell lung cancer. TCRdb keeps only in-frame clones here, not all; method: immunoSEQ multiplex PCR. The sample has over 45,000 clones; 70% to 80% are singletons. The data originate from a study of radiotherapy plus CTLA-4 blockade in lung cancer. Study-wide context: Among all patients, roughly 17% showed objective responses, while roughly 31% had disease control.

Findings and caveats of the study: Reported findings show early blood T cell clone dynamics, with interferon-beta, best predicted response. Once radiotherapy plus ipilimumab had been given, TCR clones derived from tumor expanded in blood.

This CDR3 is 14 amino acids long. Germline CDR1 reads SNHLY; CDR2 reads FYNNEI. Between the trimmed V and J ends, which lost 5 bases and 4 bases, there was a span of 13 bases. This TCR was recovered from a human donor with non-small cell lung cancer who had a complete response to radiotherapy plus ipilimumab. The sequencing here drew on peripheral blood, taken from a patient treated with radiotherapy plus ipilimumab. The rearrangement joins TRBV2 to TRBJ2-3, with D possibly being TRBD1 (6 bases). This chain's CDR3 is CASSLQGVPDTQYF. CDR3 nucleotide sequence: TGTGCCAGCAGTCTACAGGGTGTCCCAGATACGCAGTATTTT.